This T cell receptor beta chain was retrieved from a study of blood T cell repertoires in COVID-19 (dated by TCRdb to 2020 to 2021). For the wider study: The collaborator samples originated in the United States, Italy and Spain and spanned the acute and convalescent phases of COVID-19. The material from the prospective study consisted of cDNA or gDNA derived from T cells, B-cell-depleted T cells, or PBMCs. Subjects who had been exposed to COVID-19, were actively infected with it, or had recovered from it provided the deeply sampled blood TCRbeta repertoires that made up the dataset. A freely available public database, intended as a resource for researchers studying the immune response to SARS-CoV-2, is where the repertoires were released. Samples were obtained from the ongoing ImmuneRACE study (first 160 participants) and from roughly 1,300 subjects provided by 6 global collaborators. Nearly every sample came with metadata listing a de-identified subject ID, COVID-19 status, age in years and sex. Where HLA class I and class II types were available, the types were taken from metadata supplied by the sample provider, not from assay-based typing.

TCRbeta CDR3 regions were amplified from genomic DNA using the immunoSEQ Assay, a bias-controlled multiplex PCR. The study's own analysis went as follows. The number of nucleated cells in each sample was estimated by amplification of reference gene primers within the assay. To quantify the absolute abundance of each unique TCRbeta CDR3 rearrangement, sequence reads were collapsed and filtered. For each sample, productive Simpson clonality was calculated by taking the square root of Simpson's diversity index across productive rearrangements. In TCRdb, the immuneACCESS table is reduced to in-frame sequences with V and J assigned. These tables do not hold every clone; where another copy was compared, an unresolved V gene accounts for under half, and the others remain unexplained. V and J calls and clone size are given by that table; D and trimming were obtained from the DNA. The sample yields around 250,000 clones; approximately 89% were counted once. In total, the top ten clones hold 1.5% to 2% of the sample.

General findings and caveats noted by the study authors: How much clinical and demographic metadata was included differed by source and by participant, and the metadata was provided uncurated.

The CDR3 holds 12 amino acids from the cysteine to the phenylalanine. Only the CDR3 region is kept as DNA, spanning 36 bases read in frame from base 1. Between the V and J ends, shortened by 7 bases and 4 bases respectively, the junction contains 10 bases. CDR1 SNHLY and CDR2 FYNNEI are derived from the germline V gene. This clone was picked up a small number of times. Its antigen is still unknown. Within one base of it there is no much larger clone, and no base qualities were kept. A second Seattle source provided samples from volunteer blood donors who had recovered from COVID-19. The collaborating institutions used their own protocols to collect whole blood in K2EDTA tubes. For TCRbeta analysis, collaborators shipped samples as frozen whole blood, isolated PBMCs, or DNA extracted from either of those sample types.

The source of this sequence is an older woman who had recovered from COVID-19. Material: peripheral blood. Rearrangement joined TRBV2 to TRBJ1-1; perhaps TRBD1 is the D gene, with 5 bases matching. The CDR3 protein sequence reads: CASTETATEAFF. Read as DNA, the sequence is TGTGCCAGCACCGAGACAGCCACTGAAGCTTTCTTT.